The rows below give T cell receptor beta chains drawn from one sample of a study of cytomegalovirus exposure and HLA in healthy donors. TCRdb's table, derived via immunoSEQ multiplex PCR, lists solely in-frame clones and lacks some. The sample comprises under 200,000 clones, under 80% of which are singletons, and 4.3% rests with the top ten. Sequenced sample: PBMCs. These receptors were collected from a man between 40 and 49 years old in good health and CMV-seronegative. Each CDR3 is given with its conserved first and last residue. The order of the fields is J gene, V gene, clone size, D gene, CDR3 protein, CDR3 DNA. D genes are given only for firm matches. Expanded clones are given a class, and other clones once, few, many or no size at all.

TRBJ2-3 TRBV5-6 few TRBD1 CASSSDRDVVDTQYF TGTGCCAGCAGCTCTGACAGGGACGTTGTAGATACGCAGTATTTT
TRBJ2-7 TRBV6-5 NA NA CASSSPGDSYEQYF TGTGCCAGCAGTTCTCCAGGGGACTCCTACGAGCAGTACTTC
TRBJ1-3 TRBV15 NA TRBD1 CATSMDRVEGSGNTIYF TGTGCCACCAGCATGGACAGGGTTGAGGGCTCTGGAAACACCATATATTTT
TRBJ2-2 TRBV27 NA NA CASRHRGGGELFF TGTGCCAGCAGACACAGGGGGGGCGGGGAGCTGTTTTTT
TRBJ2-7 TRBV25-1 NA NA CASSDPSYEQYF TGTGCCAGCAGTGACCCCAGCTACGAGCAGTACTTC
TRBJ2-1 TRBV30 NA TRBD1 CAWSVETGAPYNEQFF TGTGCCTGGAGTGTAGAGACAGGGGCCCCCTACAATGAGCAGTTCTTC
TRBJ2-7 TRBV11-1 few TRBD2 CASSSSFRGDEQYF TGTGCCAGCAGCTCATCCTTCCGGGGGGACGAGCAGTACTTC
TRBJ1-2 TRBV30 NA NA CAWRQNGYTF TGTGCCTGGAGGCAGAATGGCTACACCTTC
TRBJ2-2 TRBV6-6 NA NA CASSYRPGLNTGELFF TGTGCCAGCAGTTACCGGCCAGGGCTGAACACCGGGGAGCTGTTTTTT
TRBJ2-7 TRBV28 NA NA CASRARGTAREQYF TGTGCCAGCAGAGCAAGGGGGACGGCCCGCGAGCAGTACTTC
TRBJ2-5 TRBV18 few NA CASSPGAKETQYF TGTGCCAGCTCACCAGGGGCAAAAGAGACCCAGTACTTC
TRBJ1-1 TRBV14 NA NA CASSQEYGRNTEAFF TGTGCCAGCAGCCAAGAATATGGGAGGAACACTGAAGCTTTCTTT
TRBJ2-7 TRBV7-6 NA NA CASSAGRGISYEQYF TGTGCCAGCAGCGCTGGACGGGGGATCTCCTACGAGCAGTACTTC
TRBJ2-3 TRBV7-3 once NA CASSRDSTDTQYF TGTGCCAGCAGCAGAGATAGCACAGATACGCAGTATTTT
TRBJ2-1 TRBV5-1 NA TRBD1 CASSEGQGNNEQFF TGCGCCAGCAGCGAAGGACAGGGCAACAATGAGCAGTTCTTC
TRBJ1-5 TRBV7-9 NA NA CASSPTGTPNQPQHF TGTGCCAGCAGCCCGACCGGGACACCCAATCAGCCCCAGCATTTT
TRBJ2-2 TRBV4-2 NA NA CASSQDPGGRYTGELFF TGTGCCAGCAGCCAAGATCCCGGGGGTCGATACACCGGGGAGCTGTTTTTT
TRBJ2-5 TRBV27 NA TRBD2 CASSPLAGHLGEQYF TGTGCCAGCAGTCCACTAGCGGGGCATTTGGGGGAGCAGTACTTC
TRBJ2-1 TRBV7-6 NA TRBD2 CASSLRLAGGKYNEQFF TGTGCCAGCAGCCTCAGACTAGCGGGGGGGAAATACAATGAGCAGTTCTTC
TRBJ2-1 TRBV6-1 NA TRBD2 CASSEAPSGGPFGEQFF TGTGCCAGCAGTGAAGCGCCGAGCGGGGGGCCGTTCGGTGAGCAGTTCTTC
TRBJ2-7 TRBV11-1 once TRBD1 CASSLSTGTAYEQYF TGTGCCAGCAGCTTAAGTACCGGGACAGCCTACGAGCAGTACTTC
TRBJ2-6 TRBV7-3 NA TRBD1 CASSSRDSDSGANVLTF TGTGCCAGCAGCTCCCGGGACAGCGACTCTGGGGCCAACGTCCTGACTTTC
TRBJ1-2 TRBV4-1 NA TRBD1 CASSQDAGGYYGYTF TGCGCCAGCAGCCAAGATGCAGGGGGCTACTATGGCTACACCTTC
TRBJ1-2 TRBV27 NA NA CASSLTGGSYGYTF TGTGCCAGCAGTTTAACGGGGGGCAGTTATGGCTACACCTTC
TRBJ2-5 TRBV11-2 NA NA CASSLGSTKETQYF TGTGCCAGCAGCTTAGGGAGTACGAAAGAGACCCAGTACTTC
TRBJ2-7 TRBV7-9 few TRBD1 CASSRQGSSSYEQYF TGTGCCAGCAGCCGACAGGGTTCGAGCTCCTACGAGCAGTACTTC
TRBJ2-5 TRBV5-4 few TRBD2 CASSLASSGGAQETQYF TGTGCCAGCAGCTTGGCCTCGAGCGGGGGGGCTCAAGAGACCCAGTACTTC